Listed below are T cell receptor beta chains from one sample, sequenced in a study of blood T cell repertoires in COVID-19. Profiling relied on immunoSEQ multiplex PCR, and the TCRdb table lists in-frame clones only, not all of them. The sample includes approximately 230,000 clones, roughly 90% seen only once; the top ten take 2% to 2.5%. The sequenced sample was peripheral blood. The receptors shown here come from a man aged 25 to 45 who had recovered from COVID-19. CDR3s include the opening cysteine and the closing phenylalanine or tryptophan. Each record gives: V gene, D gene, clone size, J gene, CDR3 DNA, CDR3 protein. D genes are given only for firm matches. Size tells how often a clone was seen (once, few, many) or the class of an expanded clone, and some rows leave it out.

>TRBV29-1|.|.|TRBJ2-5
TGCAGCGTTGAAGACGGGAGAGAGACCCAGTACTTC
CSVEDGRETQYF
>TRBV6-1|.|few|TRBJ1-2
TGTGCCAGCAGTGAATTCCGAGCTACCACCTTTTATGGCTACACCTTC
CASSEFRATTFYGYTF
>TRBV6-5|.|.|TRBJ1-6
TGTGCCAGCAGTTACGCCGGGGTTAACTCACCCCTCCACTTT
CASSYAGVNSPLHF
>TRBV29-1|.|.|TRBJ2-5
TGCAGCGTTGTGCTAGCGCGAAGGGACGCCCGCGAGACCCAGTACTTC
CSVVLARRDARETQYF
>TRBV2|TRBD2|.|TRBJ2-1
TGTGCCAGCGCCAGCGGGGTCTCCTACAATGAGCAGTTCTTC
CASASGVSYNEQFF
>TRBV3-1/TRBV3-2|TRBD2|.|TRBJ2-3
TGTGCCAGCAGCCAAGGACTAGCTACAGATACGCAGTATTTT
CASSQGLATDTQYF
>TRBV5-5|.|once|TRBJ1-5
TGTGCCAGCAGCTTTTATAATCAGCCCCAGCATTTT
CASSFYNQPQHF
>TRBV7-9|.|.|TRBJ1-3
TGTGCCAGCAGCTTAGTTGGGGGCCTTGGAAACACCATATATTTT
CASSLVGGLGNTIYF
>TRBV5-1|.|.|TRBJ1-1
TGCGCCAGCAGCTTGGAAAAGGGAGGAGGAAAGACTGAAGCTTTCTTT
CASSLEKGGGKTEAFF
>TRBV7-9|.|many|TRBJ1-2
TGTGCCAGCAGCTTAGTGGGCAGCTGGCTTAACTATGGCTACACCTTC
CASSLVGSWLNYGYTF
>TRBV12-3/TRBV12-4|TRBD1|.|TRBJ1-4
TGTGCCAGCAGTGGGACAGTAAATGAAAAACTGTTTTTT
CASSGTVNEKLFF
>TRBV19|TRBD1|.|TRBJ1-2
TGTGCCAGTAGTCCGGGACAGTTGGCTGGCTACACCTTC
CASSPGQLAGYTF
>TRBV27|.|.|TRBJ2-7
TGTGCCAGCAGCTTATCCGGTAGATACTCCTACGAGCAGTACTTC
CASSLSGRYSYEQYF
>TRBV2|.|.|TRBJ2-7
TGTGCCAGCAGTGACTGGCAGGGGCTATCCTACGAGCAGTACTTC
CASSDWQGLSYEQYF
>TRBV5-1|.|.|TRBJ2-7
TGCGCCAGCAGCTTGGATTTGGGCAGGGTAGTCGAGCAGTACTTC
CASSLDLGRVVEQYF
>TRBV3-1/TRBV3-2|.|.|TRBJ1-1
TGTGCCAGCAGCCAGAGCGACAGCCCTGACACTGAAGCTTTCTTT
CASSQSDSPDTEAFF
>TRBV6-5|.|few|TRBJ1-5
TGTGCCAGCAGCTGGGGGGGGGCGGGTCAGCCCCAGCATTTT
CASSWGGAGQPQHF